These 18 T cell receptor beta chains were all obtained from the same sample, sequenced in a study of cytomegalovirus exposure and HLA in healthy donors. The study ran its PCR with 60 Vbeta and 13 Jbeta primers. Profiling relied on immunoSEQ multiplex PCR, and the TCRdb table lists in-frame clones only, not all of them. The sample has 100,000 to 150,000 clones, roughly 8.8% seen once; the top ten hold roughly 6.4%. Sequenced: PBMCs. The receptors originated from a woman between 40 and 50 years old in good health and CMV-seropositive.

The table lists this clone with a few counts. This chain links TRBV11-2 with TRBJ1-2, with unresolved D. This CDR3 contains 12 residues. Trimming removed 3 bases at V and 8 bases at J, with 10 bases between. Per the germline V gene, CDR1 is SGHAT and CDR2 is FQNNGV. The CDR3 nucleotides are TGTGCCAGCAGCTTCTCGGGAGAGGGCTACACCTTC. This gives the protein CASSFSGEGYTF.

The genes are TRBV5-4 and TRBJ2-5; weak D call: TRBD1 (6 bases). The CDR3 is 14 amino acids. From germline, CDR1 is SGHNT and CDR2 YYREEE (reference sequence). V dropped 4 bases and J dropped 5 bases, with 15 bases sitting between them. CDR3 sequence reads: CASSRGGDLETQYF. The CDR3 coding sequence is TGTGCCAGCAGCCGTGGGGGCGATTTGGAGACCCAGTACTTC.

The chain has TRBV6-1 and TRBJ2-3; the match to TRBD1 covers 7 bases. V lost 3 bases and J lost 0; bases outside the gene matches: 6. The CDR3 runs to 16 residues. Germline V gene lookup returns CDR1 MNHNS and CDR2 SASEGT. The DNA for the CDR3 is TGTGCCAGCAGTGAGCGGACAGGCTACAGCACAGATACGCAGTATTTT. Protein: CASSERTGYSTDTQYF.

This clone was counted a few times. This chain links TRBV19 with TRBJ1-6; D not certain. Trimming removed 3 bases from V and 6 bases from J, with 9 bases in between. The CDR3 totals 14 residues. CDR1 LNHDA and CDR2 SQIVND come from the germline V gene (reference sequence). Written as DNA, the CDR3 is TGTGCCAGTAGTATGAGACGGGGTAATTCACCCCTCCACTTT. The encoded protein is CASSMRRGNSPLHF.

The V call is TRBV7-8, the J call TRBJ2-7, with 11 bases lining up with TRBD2. CDR3 length equals 15 residues. Losses at the gene ends were 3 bases for V and 7 bases for J; bases not matched to a gene: 8. Germline CDR1 is SGHVS and CDR2 is FQNEAQ. The CDR3 protein is CASSFTSGGPEEQYF. The CDR3 nucleotides are TGTGCCAGCAGCTTCACTAGCGGGGGCCCGGAGGAGCAGTACTTC.

The rearrangement joins TRBV9 to TRBJ2-1; tentatively, D is TRBD1 (6 bases). The length of the CDR3 is 15 residues. V was trimmed by 0 bases and J by 1 base, leaving 8 bases between them. Germline V lookup: CDR1 SGDLS, CDR2 YYNGEE. CDR3 in amino acids: CASSVDQGSYNEQFF. The CDR3 region has the DNA TGTGCCAGCAGCGTAGATCAGGGGTCCTACAATGAGCAGTTCTTC. The whole variable domain, remainder taken from reference TRBV9 and TRBJ2-1, is DSGVTQTPKHLITATGQRVTLRCSPRSGDLSVYWYQQSLDQGLQFLIQYYNGEERAKGNILERFSAQQFPDLHSELNLSSLELGDSALYFCASSVDQGSYNEQFFGPGTRLTVL.

This rearrangement joins TRBV10-3 to TRBJ1-4, with a weak D call TRBD1 (5 bases). This CDR3 has 18 amino acids. CDR1 and CDR2 (germline): ENHRY, SYGVKD. Trimming removed 4 bases from V and 5 bases from J, with 23 bases in between. CDR3 DNA sequence: TGTGCCATCAGTGGCGGGAGGGGCGACGGAGGATTGAATGAAAAACTGTTTTTT. Encoded protein: CAISGGRGDGGLNEKLFF.

This clone came up a few times. The rearrangement joins TRBV19 to TRBJ1-2, with 8 bases fitting TRBD1. The length of the CDR3 is 15 residues. CDR1 LNHDA and CDR2 SQIVND come from the germline V gene (reference sequence). Trimming removed 4 bases from V and 0 bases from J; junction bases left unmatched: 4. The CDR3 loop is CASSTGQGANYGYTF. CDR3 coding DNA: TGTGCCAGTAGTACAGGACAGGGAGCTAACTATGGCTACACCTTC.

The chain carries TRBV9 and TRBJ1-1, with unresolved D. This CDR3 comprises 13 residues. Trimming removed 1 base at V and 1 base at J, with 5 bases between. Per the germline V gene, CDR1 is SGDLS and CDR2 is YYNGEE. CDR3 in amino acids: CASSVRGNTEAFF. Here the CDR3 DNA reads TGTGCCAGCAGCGTACGCGGGAACACTGAAGCTTTCTTT.

This clone was seen more than once but under ten times. The V and J genes are TRBV7-8 and TRBJ1-4; 10 bases match TRBD1. The CDR3 runs 16 residues. V was clipped by 2 bases and J by 10 bases; unmatched bases: 10. Germline lookup yields CDR1 SGHVS and CDR2 FQNEAQ. The CDR3 nucleotides are TGTGCCAGCAGCTTAATCGCGGGACAGGGGAAGGGAAAACTGTTTTTT. This translates into CASSLIAGQGKGKLFF.

This clone has more than one count but fewer than ten. The chain employs TRBV6-5 and TRBJ1-2; 9 bases agree with TRBD1. J lost 6 bases, V lost 2 bases, and 4 bases had no gene match. The length of the CDR3 is 14 residues. CDR1 is MNHEY and CDR2 is SVGAGI in the germline V gene. DNA of the CDR3: TGTGCCAGCAGTTACATCACAGGGGGCAATGGCTACACCTTC. As protein: CASSYITGGNGYTF.

The chain recombines TRBV7-9 with TRBJ1-1; 7 bases map to TRBD1. Germline CDR1 SEHNR, CDR2 FQNEAQ (reference sequence). This CDR3 region has 12 residues. The junction had 2 bases not matched to a gene; V was cut back by 4 bases and J by 6 bases. CDR3 bases: TGTGCCAGCAGCTACGGGACAGCTGAAGCTTTCTTT. Protein sequence: CASSYGTAEAFF.

This clone came up a few times. This chain links TRBV11-3 with TRBJ1-1, with D perhaps matching TRBD1 (5 bases). Germline lookup yields CDR1 SGHNT and CDR2 YENEEA. The CDR3 consists of 13 residues. Trimming stripped 1 base from V and 11 bases from J, with 14 bases between. CDR3 loop: CASSLVPGNKAFF. In DNA, the CDR3 is TGTGCCAGCAGCTTAGTTCCAGGGAACAAGGCTTTCTTT.

A few counts support this clone. The chain joins TRBV5-6 to TRBJ1-2; possible D gene TRBD1, 6 bases. CDR1 is SGHDT and CDR2 is YYEEEE in the germline V gene. Trimming shortened V by 0 bases and J by 5 bases, and 14 bases separated the two germline ends. The CDR3 is 15 residues long. The CDR3 protein is CASSLGVGQPYGYTF. CDR3 bases: TGTGCCAGCAGCTTGGGGGTCGGACAGCCATATGGCTACACCTTC.

This chain connects TRBV19 to TRBJ1-6; 8 positions agree with TRBD1. J was trimmed by 5 bases and V by 0 bases; bases with no gene match: 0. This CDR3 contains 15 residues. Germline V gene sequence: CDR1 LNHDA, CDR2 SQIVND (reference sequence). CDR3 protein: CASSIEDRDNSPLHF. The CDR3 DNA is TGTGCCAGTAGTATAGAGGACAGGGATAATTCACCCCTCCACTTT.

The chain uses TRBV5-1 and TRBJ1-1; TRBD1 might be the D (5 bases). The CDR3 consists of 14 residues. Germline CDR1 reads SGHRS; CDR2 reads YFSETQ. Trimming removed 0 bases from V and 4 bases from J, with 10 bases in between. CDR3 bases: TGCGCCAGCAGCTTGGCCGCGGGACTCACTGAAGCTTTCTTT. It is translated as CASSLAAGLTEAFF.

In this sample, this clone turned up a few times. This rearrangement joins TRBV10-2 to TRBJ2-1; the match to TRBD2 covers 11 bases. The length of the CDR3 is 13 residues. The ends lost 2 bases at V and 10 bases at J; junction bases unmatched: 1. The germline V gene encodes CDR1 WSHSY and CDR2 SAAADI. CDR3 in DNA: TGCGCCAGCAGTGAGACTAGCGGGGGCGAGCAGTTCTTC. It yields the protein CASSETSGGEQFF.

In this sample, this clone turned up a few times. The chain carries TRBV5-1 and TRBJ2-3; possible D gene TRBD2, 5 bases. Germline CDR1 and CDR2: SGHRS and YFSETQ. The CDR3 covers 15 residues. V lost 3 bases to trimming and J lost 4 bases, with 15 bases between them. The chain's CDR3 is CASSSTQRAPDTQYF. The CDR3 DNA is TGCGCCAGCAGCTCCACACAGAGGGCCCCAGATACGCAGTATTTT.